The TCR beta chain under discussion was sequenced for a study of T cell repertoires in cytomegalovirus infection. TCRdb used MiXCR to reprocess the reads, holding one entry per CDR3 protein. In the table there are about 320,000 distinct CDR3 sequences, 9.5% of which are singletons. With V trimmed by 5 bases and J by 5 bases, 14 bases remained unmatched. Germline CDR1 SEHNR, CDR2 FQNEAQ (reference sequence). CDR3 length: 17 residues. This clonotype came up many times. This receptor was taken from a human donor in good health (CMV status not recorded). Some clones in this sample may be carry-over from other donors' samples. Sequenced: PBMCs. The V gene is TRBV7-9, the J gene TRBJ1-1, with 10 bases identical to TRBD1. CDR3: CASSPQGTGARGTEAFF. The DNA of the CDR3 is TGTGCCAGCAGCCCTCAAGGGACAGGGGCGCGGGGTACTGAAGCTTTCTTT.